This is a list of T cell receptor beta chains from one sample in a study of T cell repertoires in cytomegalovirus infection. These receptors have no identified antigens. TCRdb independently ran MiXCR on the reads; one entry per CDR3 protein. Here the sample spans about 310,000 distinct CDR3 sequences, around 25% being singletons. Here the sequenced sample was cultured PBMCs, taken from culture after CMV antigen stimulation. The receptor set was obtained from a human donor in good health (CMV status not recorded). Some clones in this sample may be carry-over from other donors' samples. Each CDR3 is given with its conserved first and last residue. Fields, in order: D gene, J gene, clone size, V gene, CDR3 DNA, CDR3 protein. The D gene is left open where the match is weak. Some rows mark clone size as missing; the rest say once, few, many or name a class of expanded clone.

d_gene: .; j_gene: TRBJ1-1; abundance: many; v_gene: TRBV7-6; CDR3nt: TGTGCCAGCAGCCCAGGGACGAACACTGAAGCTTTCTTT; CDR3aa: CASSPGTNTEAFF
d_gene: .; j_gene: TRBJ1-6; abundance: few; v_gene: TRBV18; CDR3nt: TGTGCCAGCTCCCCAGTCCCAGGGGATTCACCCCTCCACTTT; CDR3aa: CASSPVPGDSPLHF
d_gene: .; j_gene: TRBJ2-1; abundance: many; v_gene: TRBV7-2; CDR3nt: TGTGCCAGCAGCGTAGACAGGACCAGATCAAGGGAGCAGTTCTTC; CDR3aa: CASSVDRTRSREQFF
d_gene: .; j_gene: TRBJ1-2; abundance: few; v_gene: TRBV19; CDR3nt: TGTGCCAGTAGCCAACAGGGACGGGACGGGAACTATGGCTACACCTTC; CDR3aa: CASSQQGRDGNYGYTF
d_gene: TRBD2; j_gene: TRBJ2-1; abundance: .; v_gene: TRBV28; CDR3nt: TGTGCCAGCACCAGTGGCGGGAGGCCGAACAATGAGCAGTTCTTC; CDR3aa: CASTSGGRPNNEQFF
d_gene: TRBD1; j_gene: TRBJ1-5; abundance: .; v_gene: TRBV19; CDR3nt: TGTGCCAGTAGTTTCTCGGGACAGGCCTTTGAGCCCCAGCATTTT; CDR3aa: CASSFSGQAFEPQHF
d_gene: .; j_gene: TRBJ2-1; abundance: .; v_gene: TRBV7-6; CDR3nt: TGTGCCAGCAGCTTGGCGGCCTCCTACAATGAGCAGTTCTTC; CDR3aa: CASSLAASYNEQFF
d_gene: TRBD2; j_gene: TRBJ2-5; abundance: few; v_gene: TRBV9; CDR3nt: TGTGCCAGCAGCGTTTCCTCGGGGGGAGAGACCCAGTACTTC; CDR3aa: CASSVSSGGETQYF
d_gene: TRBD1; j_gene: TRBJ1-3; abundance: .; v_gene: TRBV20-1; CDR3nt: TGCAGTGCTAGACTACAGGGGGCCTGGAACACCATATATTTT; CDR3aa: CSARLQGAWNTIYF
d_gene: .; j_gene: TRBJ1-1; abundance: few; v_gene: TRBV3-1; CDR3nt: TGTGCCAGCAGCCAAGGCACGGGGGCGGCTGCTGAAGCTTTCTTT; CDR3aa: CASSQGTGAAAEAFF
d_gene: TRBD2; j_gene: TRBJ2-1; abundance: .; v_gene: TRBV10-3; CDR3nt: TGTGCCATCAGTGAGGCGGGAGGGCCCAATGAGCAGTTCTTC; CDR3aa: CAISEAGGPNEQFF
d_gene: .; j_gene: TRBJ1-2; abundance: many; v_gene: TRBV7-9; CDR3nt: TGTGCCAGCCTACAGGATAGGGATGGCTACACCTTC; CDR3aa: CASLQDRDGYTF
d_gene: .; j_gene: TRBJ2-3; abundance: .; v_gene: TRBV28; CDR3nt: .; CDR3aa: CASSSSRFVGSSGTDTQYF
d_gene: TRBD2; j_gene: TRBJ2-1; abundance: many; v_gene: TRBV25-1; CDR3nt: TGTGCCAGCAGTGAATCTAAGCCGGGGACTAGCGGGAGGGTTGATGAGCAGTTCTTC; CDR3aa: CASSESKPGTSGRVDEQFF
d_gene: .; j_gene: TRBJ1-2; abundance: many; v_gene: TRBV19; CDR3nt: TGTGCCAGTAGCCCGGGGAGGAACTATGGCTACACCTTC; CDR3aa: CASSPGRNYGYTF
d_gene: .; j_gene: TRBJ1-2; abundance: few; v_gene: TRBV6-2/TRBV6-3; CDR3nt: TGTGCCAGCAGTTACAGGGATCCGGACGGCTACACCTTC; CDR3aa: CASSYRDPDGYTF
d_gene: .; j_gene: TRBJ2-2; abundance: few; v_gene: TRBV11-3; CDR3nt: TGTGCCAGCAGCTTAGATCAGGGGGGGACGAACACCGGGGAGCTGTTTTTT; CDR3aa: CASSLDQGGTNTGELFF
d_gene: TRBD1; j_gene: TRBJ2-7; abundance: many; v_gene: TRBV7-8; CDR3nt: TGTGCCAGCAGCCCTGGACAGGAGGTCGGTCGGGTAGAGCAGTACTTC; CDR3aa: CASSPGQEVGRVEQYF
d_gene: .; j_gene: TRBJ1-2; abundance: .; v_gene: TRBV5-5; CDR3nt: TGTGCCAGCAGCCCCATGTCGGGGAACTATGGCTACACCTTC; CDR3aa: CASSPMSGNYGYTF
d_gene: .; j_gene: TRBJ1-3; abundance: few; v_gene: TRBV7-2; CDR3nt: TGTGCCAGCAGCCCGCCCCGGGGGCAGATATATTTT; CDR3aa: CASSPPRGQIYF
d_gene: .; j_gene: TRBJ1-5; abundance: .; v_gene: TRBV7-2; CDR3nt: TGTGCCAGCAGCTTAGGAGGCAGGGTAGGTCAGCCCCAGCATTTT; CDR3aa: CASSLGGRVGQPQHF
d_gene: .; j_gene: TRBJ1-4; abundance: many; v_gene: TRBV7-9; CDR3nt: TGTGCCAGCAGCTCACAGAGTCCAGCAACTAATGAAAAACTGTTTTTT; CDR3aa: CASSSQSPATNEKLFF
d_gene: .; j_gene: TRBJ2-1; abundance: .; v_gene: TRBV7-9; CDR3nt: TGTGCCAGCAGGCCTGGGACTCCACATTTCGATGAGCAGTTCTTC; CDR3aa: CASRPGTPHFDEQFF
d_gene: .; j_gene: TRBJ1-2; abundance: .; v_gene: TRBV20-1; CDR3nt: TGCAGTGCTAGGGAACCCGGACGCCCTGCTAACTATGGCTACACCTTC; CDR3aa: CSAREPGRPANYGYTF
d_gene: .; j_gene: TRBJ2-1; abundance: many; v_gene: TRBV7-8; CDR3nt: TGTGCCAGCAGCTTAGCTCGGCCCATAGGGAATGAGCAGTTCTTC; CDR3aa: CASSLARPIGNEQFF
d_gene: TRBD1; j_gene: TRBJ2-7; abundance: .; v_gene: TRBV4-3; CDR3nt: TGCGCCAGCAGCCAAGGGGGGGGACAGGGCTACGAGCAGTACTTC; CDR3aa: CASSQGGGQGYEQYF
d_gene: TRBD1; j_gene: TRBJ2-5; abundance: few; v_gene: TRBV19; CDR3nt: TGTGCCAGTAGGCGCCTAGACAGGGGGCGCCAAGAGACCCAGTACTTC; CDR3aa: CASRRLDRGRQETQYF